This TCR beta chain was found in a study of vaccination and CD4 T cells after COVID-19 (dated by TCRdb to the early 2020s). In terms of the full investigation: Convalescent patients had a positive SARS-CoV-2 result on nasal swab PCR, and of these patients, several had mild disease and one had severe disease. In ten to eleven COVID-19 convalescent patients and a handful of infection-naive healthy vaccine recipients, researchers compared the spike-specific CD4+ TCR repertoire from before mRNA vaccination with the repertoire from after. Post-COVID blood samples from convalescent patients were collected a median of 101 days after diagnosis, with a range of 35 to 161 days. Six males and four females were included in the convalescent cohort, with two Hispanic individuals, seven Caucasians, two Asians and one multiracial person represented. Each participant got two doses of either the Pfizer-BioNTech BNT162b2 vaccine (n=8) or the Moderna mRNA-1273 vaccine (n=2). As controls, cultures received a CEFX viral epitope pool (the positive control), an HIV-1 Nef peptide pool (the negative control), or no peptide at all. Post-vaccine blood samples were obtained a median of around 67 days after the second vaccine dose, with a range of roughly 13 to 250 days. Culture stimuli were overlapping spike peptide pools from SARS-CoV-2 and from the common cold coronaviruses HCoV-NL63, HCoV-OC43 and HCoV-229E. What the study reported, not specific to this receptor: An increase in the median number of SARS-CoV-2-reactive clonotypes from around 20 after infection to roughly 39 after vaccination was observed, but the change was not found to be significant. Among the post-vaccine SARS-CoV-2-reactive clones in convalescent patients, a median 86.3% showed up only after vaccination, which suggests vaccine-specific priming. The study included relatively few convalescent patients and did not analyze early timepoints after natural infection. Nearly all vaccine-specific clones in convalescent patients (304 of 307) were mono-reactive for SARS-CoV-2 spike rather than cross-reactive with common cold coronaviruses.

Library preparation used PCR. DNA from cultured CD4+ T cells was subjected to TCR sequencing with the Oncomine TCR Beta short-read assay at the Johns Hopkins FTIC core. The QIAamp micro DNA kit was used to extract genomic DNA from the cultured CD4+ T cells. Oncomine TCR Beta libraries from cultured CD4+ T cells were pooled with unique dual indexes and sequenced on an Illumina iSeq 100. Per the authors' processing: Non-productive sequences were filtered out, and CDR3s that did not start with C, did not end with F or W, or were shorter than 7 amino acids were discarded. Antigen-specific clonotypes were identified using the MANAFEST web application through comparison of peptide-stimulated wells with reference and other culture wells. For a clone to be called positive, the clone needed an FDR below 0.05, an odds ratio above 5, and a productive frequency above 0.1% in at least two of three replicate wells. A clonotype was classed as cross-reactive if the clonotype showed significant expansion both in SARS-CoV-2 spike wells and in at least one common cold coronavirus spike condition. Using R version 3.6.1, CDR3 homology was evaluated through Levenshtein distances (stringdist) along with unrooted phylogenetic trees (ape). In TCRdb, the public reads were trimmed at Q25 with fastp and aligned with MiXCR, with productive beta chains retained. CDR3 protein sequences are deduplicated, and each keeps its most common genes and DNA. TCRdb's processing, not the authors', yielded these V and J calls. Within this sample are roughly 5,500 distinct CDR3 sequences, with about 71% of them counted one time only. The biggest ten clones account for 20% to 30% of the sample.

This sample's treatment or condition label indicates: roughly 10-day PBMC culture with coronavirus spike peptide pools or control peptides (ViraFEST assay). The study used the ViraFEST assay, which expanded antigen-specific T cells with peptide pools and then identified expanded clonotypes by TCR sequencing. The positive SARS-CoV-2 PCR tests of the convalescent patients were dated from March to December 2020, before the Alpha, Beta and Delta variants emerged in the United States. Roughly 2.1 million PBMCs per well were cultured in IMDM with approximately 5% human AB serum and approximately 9.8 IU/ml IL-2, plus 10 ug/ml peptide pools. Half of the culture medium was replaced with fresh IL-2-containing medium on days 3 and 7. After roughly 11 days of culture, CD4+ T cells were isolated by negative selection with the EasySep CD4+ T cell isolation kit. Ficoll-Paque Plus gradient centrifugation was used to isolate PBMCs from whole blood, and the isolated PBMCs were then either used fresh or cryopreserved at -140C. Culture conditions were generally each tested in triplicate wells.

Taken from cysteine to phenylalanine, the CDR3 has 15 residues. The entry retains the CDR3 DNA only, 45 bases that are in frame from base 1. Deletion took 5 bases off V and 3 bases off J, with a span of 17 bases between the germline ends. CDR1 MNHEY and CDR2 SMNVEV were looked up in the germline V gene (reference sequence). This clonotype has only a few counts. Its target antigen remains unknown. No much larger clonotype is one base removed from it; base qualities were not supplied. Sequencing was performed on CD4+ T cells from blood, cultured in vitro. The TCR sequence derives from a human donor who had recovered from COVID-19. The sequence is built from TRBV27 and TRBJ2-7; the D gene cannot be named for sure. The DNA sequence is as follows: TGTGCCAGCAGTAGTCGCGGTTTGGTAGGCTACGAGCAGTACTTC. It encodes CASSSRGLVGYEQYF.